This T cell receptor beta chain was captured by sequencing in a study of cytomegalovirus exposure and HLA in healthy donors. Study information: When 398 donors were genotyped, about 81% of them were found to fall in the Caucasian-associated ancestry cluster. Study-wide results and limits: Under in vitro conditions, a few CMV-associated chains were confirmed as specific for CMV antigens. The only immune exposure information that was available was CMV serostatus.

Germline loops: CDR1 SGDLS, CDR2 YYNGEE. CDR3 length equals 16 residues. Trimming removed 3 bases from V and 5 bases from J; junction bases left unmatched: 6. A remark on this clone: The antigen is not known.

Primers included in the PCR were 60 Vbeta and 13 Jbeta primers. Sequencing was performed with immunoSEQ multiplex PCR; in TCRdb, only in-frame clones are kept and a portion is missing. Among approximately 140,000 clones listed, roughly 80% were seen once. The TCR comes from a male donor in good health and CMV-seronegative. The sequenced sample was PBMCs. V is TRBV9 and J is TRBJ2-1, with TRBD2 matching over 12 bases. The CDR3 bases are TGTGCCAGCAGCGAGCGGCTAGCGGGGGGGGACAATGAGCAGTTCTTC. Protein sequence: CASSERLAGGDNEQFF. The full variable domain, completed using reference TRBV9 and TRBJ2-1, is DSGVTQTPKHLITATGQRVTLRCSPRSGDLSVYWYQQSLDQGLQFLIQYYNGEERAKGNILERFSAQQFPDLHSELNLSSLELGDSALYFCASSERLAGGDNEQFFGPGTRLTVL.